This TCR beta chain stems from a study of human thymus T cells. Data came from immunoSEQ multiplex PCR; TCRdb stores just in-frame clones and leaves some out. The table records about 120,000 clones, around 94% of them present only once. Corrective cardiac operations yielded the resected thymus tissue. The donors were infants in Finland with congenital heart defects, otherwise immunologically healthy. General study results and limits: Thymic repertoires overlap heavily among unrelated individuals, related research has reported. The authors found apparently biased V and J gene usage in thymic and blood repertoires.

As regards this clone: Antigen: not known.

The specimen sequenced was thymus tissue. The TCR originated in a boy in the first two years of life with a congenital heart defect but otherwise immunologically healthy.

CDR3 amino acids: CASSIPTDPSGNTIYF. In nucleotides, the CDR3 is TGTGCCAGCAGCATACCGACAGATCCCTCTGGAAACACCATATATTTT. The chain recombines TRBV7-9 with TRBJ1-3; possible D gene TRBD1, 5 bases. CDR3 length: 16 residues. Looked up from germline, CDR1 is SEHNR and CDR2 is FQNEAQ (reference sequence). The V end lost 5 bases, the J end lost 0 bases, and 14 bases lay between the germline ends. Together with reference TRBV7-9 and TRBJ1-3, the CDR3 gives the full variable domain: DTGVSQNPRHKITKRGQNVTFRCDPISEHNRLYWYRQTLGQGPEFLTYFQNEAQLEKSRLLSDRFSAERPKGSFSTLEIQRTEQGDSAMYLCASSIPTDPSGNTIYFGEGSWLTVV.